The clone carrying this T cell receptor beta chain was recorded a few times. Its cognate antigen is unknown. V gave up 2 bases and J gave up 7 bases, with 11 bases separating them. CDR1 MNHNY and CDR2 SVGAGI come from the germline V gene (reference sequence). The CDR3 is 13 residues long. This sample was included in a study of identical twins. Study-level points and caveats: Carriage of fewer insertions was seen in abundant cord blood beta clonotypes, whereas memory repertoires showed none. Models underpredicted monozygotic twin sharing of out-of-frame TCR alpha.

Via MiXCR, TCRdb re-called the 5' RACE reads, giving one row per CDR3 protein. Of 1.5 million to 2 million distinct CDR3 sequences in the sample, about 32% are singletons; the top ten hold under 0.35%. All donors were healthy Caucasians. This chain links TRBV6-6 with TRBJ1-2; no reliable D call. The sample comprised cord blood. The sequence came from a newborn girl in good health. The CDR3 nucleotides are TGTGCCAGCAGTTACGCGATCGGTCGTGGCTACACCTTC. This gives the protein CASSYAIGRGYTF.